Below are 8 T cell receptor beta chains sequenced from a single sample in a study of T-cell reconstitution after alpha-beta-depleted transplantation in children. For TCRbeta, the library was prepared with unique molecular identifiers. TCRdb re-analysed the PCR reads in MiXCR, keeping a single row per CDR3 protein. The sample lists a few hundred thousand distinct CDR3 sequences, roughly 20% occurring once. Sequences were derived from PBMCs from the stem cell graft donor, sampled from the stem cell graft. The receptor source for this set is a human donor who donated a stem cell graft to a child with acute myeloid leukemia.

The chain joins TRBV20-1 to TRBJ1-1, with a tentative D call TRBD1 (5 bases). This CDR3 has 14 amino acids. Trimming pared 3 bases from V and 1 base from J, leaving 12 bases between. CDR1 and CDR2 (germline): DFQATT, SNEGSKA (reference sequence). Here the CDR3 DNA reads TGCAGTGCTAGTAAACGGGGGACGAACACTGAAGCTTTCTTT. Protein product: CSASKRGTNTEAFF.

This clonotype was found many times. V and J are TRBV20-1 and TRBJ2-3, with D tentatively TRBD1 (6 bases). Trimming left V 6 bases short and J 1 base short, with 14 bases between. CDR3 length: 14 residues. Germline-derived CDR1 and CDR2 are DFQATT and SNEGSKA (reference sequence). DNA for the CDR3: TGCAGTGCCCGAGGGGCAGGGGGCACAGATACGCAGTATTTT. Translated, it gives CSARGAGGTDTQYF.

The CDR3: CASSLDSATYEQYF. As DNA, the CDR3 is TGTGCCAGCAGCTTAGACAGCGCAACCTACGAGCAGTACTTC. The chain uses TRBV7-9 and TRBJ2-7; D not certain. The V end lost 1 base, the J end lost 2 bases, and 9 bases lay between the germline ends. CDR3 length: 14 residues. CDR1 and CDR2 from the germline V gene are SEHNR and FQNEAQ (reference sequence).

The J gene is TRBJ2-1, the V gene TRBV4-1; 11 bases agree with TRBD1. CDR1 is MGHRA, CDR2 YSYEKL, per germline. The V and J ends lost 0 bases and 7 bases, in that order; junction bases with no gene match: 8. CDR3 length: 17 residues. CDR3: CASSQDLTDRGRNEQFF. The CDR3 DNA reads TGCGCCAGCAGCCAAGATCTTACGGACAGGGGGCGGAATGAGCAGTTCTTC.

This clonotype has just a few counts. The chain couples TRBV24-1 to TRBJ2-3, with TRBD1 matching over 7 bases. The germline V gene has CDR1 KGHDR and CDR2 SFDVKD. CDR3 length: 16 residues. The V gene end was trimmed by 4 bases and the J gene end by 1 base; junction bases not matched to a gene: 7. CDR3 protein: CATSDRAGQGTDTQYF. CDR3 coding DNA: TGTGCCACCAGTGACCGAGCCGGACAGGGCACAGATACGCAGTATTTT.

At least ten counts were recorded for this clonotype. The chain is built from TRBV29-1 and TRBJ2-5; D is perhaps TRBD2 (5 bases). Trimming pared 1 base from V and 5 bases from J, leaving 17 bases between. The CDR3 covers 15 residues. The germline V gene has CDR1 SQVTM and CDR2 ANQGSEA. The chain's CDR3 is CSVEGRGSRGETQYF. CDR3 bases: TGCAGCGTTGAAGGCCGGGGATCGAGAGGGGAGACCCAGTACTTC.

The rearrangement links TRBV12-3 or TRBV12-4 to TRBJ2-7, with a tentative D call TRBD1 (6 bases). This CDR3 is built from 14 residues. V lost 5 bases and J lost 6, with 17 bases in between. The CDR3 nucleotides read TGTGCCAGCAGTCCCGGACAGTTCCCTCGCGAGCAGTACTTC. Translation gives CASSPGQFPREQYF.

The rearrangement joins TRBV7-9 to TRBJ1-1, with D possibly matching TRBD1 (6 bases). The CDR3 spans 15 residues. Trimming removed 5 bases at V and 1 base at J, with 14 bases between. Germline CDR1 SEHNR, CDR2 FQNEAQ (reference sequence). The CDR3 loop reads CASSVPGAPNTEAFF. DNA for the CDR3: TGTGCCAGCAGCGTGCCAGGGGCACCGAACACTGAAGCTTTCTTT.